This TCR beta chain was documented in a study of blood T cells in healthy people across ages. Findings and caveats of the study: More naive CD4+ cells and higher diversity were found in long-lived than in aged donors. Diversity was estimated from one million T cells, and these estimates were considered underestimates.

Drawing of peripheral blood yielded roughly 9.3 milliliters from each donor. A remark on this clonotype: No antigen is known for it.

The V end was cut by 6 bases, the J end by 2 bases, with 13 bases between. Germline V gene sequence: CDR1 MNHEY, CDR2 SMNVEV (reference sequence). The CDR3 is 14 residues long. Alongside a J-beta primer mix, a sample-barcoded 5' primer served in a second PCR lasting roughly 6 to 12 cycles. TCRdb re-analysed the 5' RACE reads in MiXCR, keeping a single row per CDR3 protein. The profile shows 1.5 million or so distinct CDR3 sequences, less than 45% of them singletons. Input material: blood. The chain links TRBV27 to TRBJ1-2; D remains unclear. The sequence derives from a woman younger than 30 in good health. The CDR3 DNA sequence: TGTGCCAGCAGGCCCTTCTCCGGGAACTATGGCTACACCTTC. Its translation: CASRPFSGNYGYTF.